This T cell receptor beta chain derives from a study of human T cells and chemical hapten exposure. Notes on the study in general: Expanded TCR counts at PT1 were positively correlated with the patch test score.

This clonotype occurred many times. Its antigen remains unidentified. V dropped 5 bases and J dropped 7; count of bases not matched to a gene: 7. The CDR3 loop spans 16 amino acids. Time point meaning: pre-sensitization, week 0. Described treatment: therapeutic diphenylcyclopropenone sensitization with weekly scalp DPC. TCRdb recomputed calls from the RACE reads with MiXCR, one row per CDR3 protein. Of under 90,000 distinct CDR3 sequences listed, around 10% are singletons. This specimen was whole blood, taken in connection with sensitization to the hapten diphenylcyclopropenone (DPC). This chain links TRBV12-3 or TRBV12-4 with TRBJ2-1; 14 positions match TRBD2. The sequence came from a middle-aged woman with alopecia areata. Some clones in this sample may be carry-over from other donors' samples. The CDR3 DNA reads as TGTGCCAGCAGTCCCTCGACTAGCGGGGGGGCGAATGAGCAGTTCTTC. Amino acids: CASSPSTSGGANEQFF.